This T cell receptor (beta chain) appears in the sequencing data of a study of PD-1 blockade in classical Hodgkin lymphoma. The study, taken as a whole, reports: Newly diagnosed patients were said to have less baseline TCR diversity than healthy donors did. Patients with a complete response exhibited baseline diversity comparable to newly diagnosed patients. CD4+ TCR diversity climbed significantly by C4D1, unlike CD8+ TCR diversity. Differences between repertoires have undefined causes, possibly disease activity or prior therapy.

Brentuximab vedotin exposure varied among the patients, all of whom had relapsed after autologous stem cell transplantation. The authors purified CD4+ T cells from thawed PBMCs by magnetic negative selection. In regard to this clone: Its cognate antigen is unknown.

Profiling relied on immunoSEQ multiplex PCR, and the TCRdb table lists in-frame clones only, not all of them. The sample comprises around 34,000 clones, 90% of which are singletons, and about 0.21% rests with the top ten. The CDR3 extends over 18 amino acids. J lost 9 bases, V lost 0 bases, and 13 bases had no gene match. Germline V gene sequence: CDR1 LGHNA, CDR2 YNFKEQ. The V and J genes are TRBV4-2 and TRBJ2-1; 11 bases agree with TRBD2. This receptor was taken from a human donor with classical Hodgkin lymphoma. The material sequenced was CD4+ T cells from blood, taken at baseline. The CDR3 sequence: CASSQEAGTSGSESEQFF. CDR3 coding DNA: TGTGCCAGCAGCCAAGAAGCAGGGACTAGCGGCTCCGAGAGTGAGCAGTTCTTC.